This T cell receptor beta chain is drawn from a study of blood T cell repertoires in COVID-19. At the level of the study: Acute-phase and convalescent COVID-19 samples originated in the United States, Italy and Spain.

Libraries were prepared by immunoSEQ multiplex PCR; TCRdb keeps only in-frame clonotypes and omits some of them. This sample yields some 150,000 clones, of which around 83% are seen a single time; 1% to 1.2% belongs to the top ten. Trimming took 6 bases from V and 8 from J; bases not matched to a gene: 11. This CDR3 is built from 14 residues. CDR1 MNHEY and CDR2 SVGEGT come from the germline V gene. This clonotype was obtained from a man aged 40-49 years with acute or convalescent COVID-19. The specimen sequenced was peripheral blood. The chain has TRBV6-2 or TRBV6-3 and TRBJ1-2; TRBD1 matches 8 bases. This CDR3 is CASSPDRAVRGYTF. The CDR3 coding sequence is TGTGCCAGCAGCCCGGACAGGGCGGTTCGGGGCTACACCTTC.